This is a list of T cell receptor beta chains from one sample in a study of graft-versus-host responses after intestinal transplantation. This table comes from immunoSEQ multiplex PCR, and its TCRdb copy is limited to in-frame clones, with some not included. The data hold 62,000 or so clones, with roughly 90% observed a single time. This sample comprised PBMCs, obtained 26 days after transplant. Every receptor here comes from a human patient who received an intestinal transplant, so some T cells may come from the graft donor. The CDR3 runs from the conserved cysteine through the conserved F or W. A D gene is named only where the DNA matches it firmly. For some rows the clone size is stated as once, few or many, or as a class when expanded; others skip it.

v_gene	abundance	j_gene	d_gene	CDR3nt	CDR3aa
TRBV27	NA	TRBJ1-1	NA	TGTGCCAGCAGTTCCCGACAAGGGGAAGAAACTGAAGCTTTCTTT	CASSSRQGEETEAFF
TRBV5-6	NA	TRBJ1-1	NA	TGTGCCAGCAGCTTGGCGGACACTGAAGCTTTCTTT	CASSLADTEAFF
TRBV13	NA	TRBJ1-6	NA	TGTGCCAGCAGATTGAGCTCCTATAATTCACCCCTCCACTTT	CASRLSSYNSPLHF
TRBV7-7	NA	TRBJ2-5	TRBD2	TGTGCTAGCAGCTTAGCGTCTAGCGGGGGCCAAGAGACCCAGTACTTC	CASSLASSGGQETQYF
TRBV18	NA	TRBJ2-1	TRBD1	TGTGCCAGCAAACAGGGGGCCCTATACAATGAGCAGTTCTTC	CASKQGALYNEQFF
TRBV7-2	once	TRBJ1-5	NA	TGTGCCAGCAGCCCAAGAAGCGGGGGGCGCGCTCAGCCCCAGCATTTT	CASSPRSGGRAQPQHF
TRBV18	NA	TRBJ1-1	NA	TGTGCCAGCTCACCAAGAGACATGGACACTGAAGCTTTCTTT	CASSPRDMDTEAFF
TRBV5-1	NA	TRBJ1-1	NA	TGCGCCAGCAGCTCGGAGGCAGCAGTCGGCACTGAAGCTTTCTTT	CASSSEAAVGTEAFF
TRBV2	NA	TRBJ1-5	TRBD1	TGTGCCAGCAGGAACGGACAGGGAAATCAGCCCCAGCATTTT	CASRNGQGNQPQHF
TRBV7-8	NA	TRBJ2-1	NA	TGTGCCAGCAGCCTACCTGGGGCTTCTGAGCAGTTCTTC	CASSLPGASEQFF
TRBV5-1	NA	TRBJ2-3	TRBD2	TGCGCCAGCAGCCCAAGGGGACTATCCCGGTTTGTGGATACGCAGTATTTT	CASSPRGLSRFVDTQYF
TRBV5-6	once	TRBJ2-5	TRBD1	TGTGCCAGCAGCCAACCCGGGACAGGGCACCAAGAGACCCAGTACTTC	CASSQPGTGHQETQYF
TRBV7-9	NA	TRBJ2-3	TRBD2	TGTGCCAGCAGCTTAGCTAGCGGGCAGAGAGCAGATACGCAGTATTTT	CASSLASGQRADTQYF
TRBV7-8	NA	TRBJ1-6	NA	TGTGCCAGCAGCAAAAAACAGGTTAATACTTCACCCCTCCACTTT	CASSKKQVNTSPLHF
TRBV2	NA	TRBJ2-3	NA	TGTGCCAGCAGTGAGGAGAAGGTCACAGATACGCAGTATTTT	CASSEEKVTDTQYF
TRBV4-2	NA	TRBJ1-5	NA	TGTGCCAGCAGCCAAGAAGGCAGGCTTAGCAATCAGCCCCAGCATTTT	CASSQEGRLSNQPQHF
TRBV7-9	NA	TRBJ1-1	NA	TGTGCCAGCAGACCTGGACAGAACACTGAAGCTTTCTTT	CASRPGQNTEAFF
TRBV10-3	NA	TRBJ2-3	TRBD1	TGTGCCATCCAACGGACAGGGGGCACAGATACGCAGTATTTT	CAIQRTGGTDTQYF
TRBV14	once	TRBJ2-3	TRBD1	TGTGCCAGCAGCCAAGCTAGACAGGGTCCGCAGTATTTT	CASSQARQGPQYF
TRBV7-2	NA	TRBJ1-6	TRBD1	TGTGCCAGCAGCTTGTGGGGACAGCTCGAAATTAATTCACCCCTCCACTTT	CASSLWGQLEINSPLHF
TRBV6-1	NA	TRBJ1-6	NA	TGTGCCAGCAATGACAGGTCCTTACCCCTCCACTTT	CASNDRSLPLHF
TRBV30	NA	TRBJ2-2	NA	TGTGCCTGGAGTAAGCTGAACACCGGGGAGCTGTTTTTT	CAWSKLNTGELFF
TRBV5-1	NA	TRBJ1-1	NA	TGCGCCAGCAGCTTGGGTGGCGGGGCGGACACTGAAGCTTTCTTT	CASSLGGGADTEAFF
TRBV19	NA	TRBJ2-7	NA	TGTGCCAGTAGTATCAATGACAGACGCTACGAGCAGTACTTC	CASSINDRRYEQYF
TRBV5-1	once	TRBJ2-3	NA	TGCGCCAGCAGCTTGGGCGGGGTAGCAGATACGCAGTATTTT	CASSLGGVADTQYF
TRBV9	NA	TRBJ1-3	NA	TGTGCCAGCAGCGTAGCCGACCTCTGGGGGCAGGGTGGAAACACCATATATTTT	CASSVADLWGQGGNTIYF
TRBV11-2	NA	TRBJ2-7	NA	TGTGCCAGCAGCTTTGCTCCACTTTTGCAGTACTTC	CASSFAPLLQYF
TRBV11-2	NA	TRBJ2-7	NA	TGTGCCAGCAGCTCAGAGATCTTTAGCCAGCAGTACTTC	CASSSEIFSQQYF
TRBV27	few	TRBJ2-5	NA	TGTGCCAGCAGTCTAGGGGGGGAAGAGACCCAGTACTTC	CASSLGGEETQYF
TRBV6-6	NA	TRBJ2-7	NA	TGTGCCAGCACCCCAGGTGAATACGAGCAGTACTTC	CASTPGEYEQYF
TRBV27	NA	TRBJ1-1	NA	TGTGCCAGCAGTTTACACAGAGTGAACACTGAAGCTTTCTTT	CASSLHRVNTEAFF
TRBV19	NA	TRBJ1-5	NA	TGTGCCAGTAGTATTGCAGAGGATCAGCCCCAGCATTTT	CASSIAEDQPQHF
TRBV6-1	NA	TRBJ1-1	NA	TGTGCCAGCAGTGAAGCATGGGGGGTTAACACTGAAGCTTTCTTT	CASSEAWGVNTEAFF
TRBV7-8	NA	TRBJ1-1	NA	TGTGCCAGCAGCCCGAGACAGGTCGGCACTGAAGCTTTCTTT	CASSPRQVGTEAFF
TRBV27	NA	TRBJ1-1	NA	TGTGCCAGCAGTTTATGGCGCGGGATTGGGGAAAAGCAACCAATGAACACTGAAGCTTTCTTT	CASSLWRGIGEKQPMNTEAFF
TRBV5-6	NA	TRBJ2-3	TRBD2	TGTGCCAGCAGCTTGGCGGGACTAGCGGATTCAGATACGCAGTATTTT	CASSLAGLADSDTQYF
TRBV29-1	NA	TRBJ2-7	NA	TGCAGCGTTGAAGGAGTCCGGACTTCCCCTTACGAGCAGTACTTC	CSVEGVRTSPYEQYF
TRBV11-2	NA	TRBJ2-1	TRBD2	TGTGCCAGCAGCCGAGCTAGCGGGCCCTACAATGAGCAGTTCTTC	CASSRASGPYNEQFF
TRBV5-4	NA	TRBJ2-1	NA	TGTGCCAGCAGTCCTAGCCTTAATGAGCAGTTCTTC	CASSPSLNEQFF
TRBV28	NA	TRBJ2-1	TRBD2	TGTGCCAGCAGTTTAGGGCCAACGGGAGGCCCCAATGAGCAGTTCTTC	CASSLGPTGGPNEQFF
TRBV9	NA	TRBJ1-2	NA	TGTGCCAGCAGCTCCGACAGTCCCTATGGCTACACCTTC	CASSSDSPYGYTF
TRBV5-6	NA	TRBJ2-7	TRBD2	TGTGCCAGCAGCTTGGTCGGGACTAGCAGGAGGGTCTACTACGAGCAGTACTTC	CASSLVGTSRRVYYEQYF
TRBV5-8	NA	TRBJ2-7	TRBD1	TGTGCCAGCAGCTTGGGGACAGGGGGCGACGAGCAGTACTTC	CASSLGTGGDEQYF
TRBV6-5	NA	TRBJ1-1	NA	TGTGCCAGCACCCCCCCCGGGAGCAACACTGAAGCTTTCTTT	CASTPPGSNTEAFF
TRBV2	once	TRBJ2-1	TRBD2	TGTGCCAGCAGTGAAGCTCTCGTCGCGGGGGGGCATGACAATGAGCAGTTCTTC	CASSEALVAGGHDNEQFF
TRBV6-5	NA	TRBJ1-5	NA	TGTGCCAGCAGCCGAACAAATCATCAGCCCCAGCATTTT	CASSRTNHQPQHF
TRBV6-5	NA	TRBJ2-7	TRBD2	TGTGCCAGCAGTTACTCGGGGACTAGCGGGAAATCGTGGTACTTC	CASSYSGTSGKSWYF
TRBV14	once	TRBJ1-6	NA	TGTGCCAGCAGGAAGCGGGGAGTTTTCTATAATTCACCCCTCCACTTT	CASRKRGVFYNSPLHF
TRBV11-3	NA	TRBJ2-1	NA	TGTGCCAGCAGCTTAGAAGGTCGTTTGGGCGCCGACTCCTACAATGAGCAGTTCTTC	CASSLEGRLGADSYNEQFF
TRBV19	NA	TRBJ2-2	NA	TGTGCCAGTACCCCTTCCGGGACAAACAACGGGGAGCTGTTTTTT	CASTPSGTNNGELFF
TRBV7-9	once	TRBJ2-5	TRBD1	TGTGCCAGCAGCTTTCAGGCAGGGGGAGTGATTAAAGAGACCCAGTACTTC	CASSFQAGGVIKETQYF
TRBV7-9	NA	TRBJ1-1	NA	TGTGCCAGCAGCGCAAGCGGGGCAGGCGCGAACACTGAAGCTTTCTTT	CASSASGAGANTEAFF
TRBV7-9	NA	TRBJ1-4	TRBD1	TGTGCCAGCAGCTCACTACAGGGGCACAGGGGAAAACTGTTTTTT	CASSSLQGHRGKLFF
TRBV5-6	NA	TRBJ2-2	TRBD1	TGTGCCAGCAGCTTGTACCGACAGGGTAACACCGGGGAGCTGTTTTTT	CASSLYRQGNTGELFF
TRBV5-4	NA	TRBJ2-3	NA	TGTGCCACCCGTATAGGGGGGGACCCAGATACGCAGTATTTT	CATRIGGDPDTQYF